Below are 10 T cell receptor beta chains sequenced from a single sample in a study of blood T cell repertoires in COVID-19. Repertoires were generated with immunoSEQ multiplex PCR, while TCRdb's copy carries only in-frame clones and drops some. The table has approximately 180,000 clones, roughly 89% seen once. The sequencing input was PBMCs or T cells enriched from blood (not recorded which). Receptor source: a woman aged 40-49 years with acute COVID-19.

This chain uses TRBV4-3 with TRBJ2-1, with 8 bases that match TRBD2. Unmatched junction bases numbered 4, after V lost 0 bases and J lost 6 bases. Germline V gene sequence: CDR1 LGHNA, CDR2 YSLEER. This CDR3 is 15 amino acids long. The CDR3 DNA reads TGCGCCAGCAGCCAAGAACGCCTAGCGGGCAATGAGCAGTTCTTC. This gives the protein CASSQERLAGNEQFF.

The CDR3 DNA reads TGTGCCAGTAGTACCAGGACGGGGGGGCACACTGAAGCTTTCTTT. Protein sequence: CASSTRTGGHTEAFF. The J gene is TRBJ1-1, the V gene TRBV19; perhaps TRBD1 as D (6 bases). Germline CDR1 LNHDA, CDR2 SQIVND (reference sequence). The CDR3 has 15 residues. V shed 4 bases and J shed 3 bases, with 15 bases lying between them. Looking up the rest from reference TRBV19 and TRBJ1-1 gives the full variable domain: DGGITQSPKYLFRKEGQNVTLSCEQNLNHDAMYWYRQDPGQGLRLIYYSQIVNDFQKGDIAEGYSVSREKKESFPLTVTSAQKNPTAFYLCASSTRTGGHTEAFFGQGTRLTVV.

This chain uses TRBV27 with TRBJ2-7; 8 bases match TRBD2. Trimming took 4 bases from V and 12 from J; bases not matched to a gene: 14. This CDR3 region has 14 residues. CDR1 is MNHEY and CDR2 is SMNVEV in the germline V gene (reference sequence). In nucleotides, the CDR3 is TGTGCCAGCAGTTCGTTGCCGTCGGCGGGGGGATCGTACTTC. This sequence encodes CASSSLPSAGGSYF.

CDR3 DNA sequence: TGTGCCAGCAGTGGAACGGCAGGGTTTAGCGGGGAGCTGTTTTTT. It specifies CASSGTAGFSGELFF. The chain has TRBV2 and TRBJ2-2, with D tentatively TRBD1 (5 bases). The CDR3 spans 15 residues. Germline CDR1 SNHLY, CDR2 FYNNEI. V was shortened by 4 bases and J by 7 bases, with 16 bases between the two germline ends. Full variable domain (remainder filled in from reference TRBV2 and TRBJ2-2): EPEVTQTPSHQVTQMGQEVILRCVPISNHLYFYWYRQILGQKVEFLVSFYNNEISEKSEIFDDQFSVERPDGSNFTLKIRSTKLEDSAMYFCASSGTAGFSGELFFGEGSRLTVL.

The chain employs TRBV6-2 or TRBV6-3 and TRBJ2-7; unclear D gene. V was pared by 2 bases and J by 5 bases, with 13 bases between. This CDR3 comprises 14 residues. The germline V gene encodes CDR1 MNHEY and CDR2 SVGEGT. CDR3 sequence: CASSYLGKSDEQYF. CDR3 nucleotides: TGTGCCAGCAGTTACCTAGGAAAGAGCGACGAGCAGTACTTC.

This chain links TRBV29-1 with TRBJ1-1; TRBD1 is a possible D gene (6 bases). The CDR3 spans 13 residues. Between the trimmed V and J ends, which lost 7 bases and 5 bases, there was a span of 17 bases. Germline V gives CDR1 SQVTM, CDR2 ANQGSEA. The CDR3 region is CSAELTGNTEAFF. Written as DNA, the CDR3 is TGCAGCGCCGAACTGACAGGAAATACTGAAGCTTTCTTT.

The chain employs TRBV19 and TRBJ2-3, with 9 bases that match TRBD2. This CDR3 has 16 amino acids. Germline V gives CDR1 LNHDA, CDR2 SQIVND (reference sequence). The junction had 11 bases not matched to a gene; V was cut back by 6 bases and J by 4 bases. The CDR3 bases are TGTGCCAGTAGCCCCTGGAGCGGGGGGCGGGCAGATACGCAGTATTTT. This encodes CASSPWSGGRADTQYF.

The rearrangement joins TRBV3-1 (or the pseudogene TRBV3-2) to TRBJ2-7; 13 positions match TRBD2. Trimming cost V 1 base and J 4 bases; bases outside gene matches: 1. Germline-derived CDR1 and CDR2 are LGHDT and YNNKEL (reference sequence). This CDR3 has 15 amino acids. DNA for the CDR3: TGTGCCAGCAGCCAAGGGACTAGCGGGAGTTACGAGCAGTACTTC. Translating gives CASSQGTSGSYEQYF.

V gene TRBV30 combines with J gene TRBJ2-7; 9 nucleotides align to TRBD2. This CDR3 contains 12 residues. Germline CDR1 reads GTSNPN; CDR2 reads SVGIG (reference sequence). CDR3 in DNA: TGTGCGCCATCTAGCGGGATAAGCGAGCAGTACTTC. It encodes CAPSSGISEQYF.

The V call is TRBV18, the J call TRBJ1-1, with TRBD1 matching over 7 bases. CDR3 length: 15 amino acids. CDR1 KGHSH and CDR2 LQKENI come from the germline V gene. V lost 3 bases to trimming and J lost 10 bases; unmatched junction nucleotides: 14. The CDR3 DNA follows: TGTGCCAGCTCACCCGCCACAGGGGTCATGGAGGGAGCTTTCTTT. Translated: CASSPATGVMEGAFF.